This T cell receptor beta chain was obtained from a study of cytomegalovirus exposure and HLA in healthy donors. Primers: 60 Vbeta forward and 13 Jbeta reverse. Under the authors' procedure: Counted up in a later analysis, unique TCR beta chains came to about 80 million, with some 9.9 million shared. Repertoires were generated with immunoSEQ multiplex PCR, while TCRdb's copy carries only in-frame clones and drops some. The V and J calls and the clone size are those of that table, but D and trimming were determined from the DNA. Of 150,000 to 250,000 clones in the sample, over 75% are singletons; the top ten hold about 2.5%. V shed 4 bases, J shed 2 bases, and the junction held 2 bases outside the gene matches. The CDR3 has 13 amino acids. Germline V gene lookup returns CDR1 SQVTM and CDR2 ANQGSEA.

The chain recombines TRBV29-1 with TRBJ2-7, with TRBD2 matching over 10 bases. The sample comprised PBMCs. The receptor's source is a woman in her fifties or sixties in good health and CMV-seronegative. The chain's CDR3 is CSVGTSGTYEQYF. CDR3 sequence (DNA): TGCAGCGTTGGGACTAGCGGCACCTACGAGCAGTACTTC.